Below are 15 T cell receptor beta chains sequenced from a single sample in a study of blood T cell repertoires in COVID-19. The repertoire was sequenced with immunoSEQ multiplex PCR; TCRdb's copy has only in-frame clones and lacks some. The sample holds 450,000 or so clones, approximately 90% seen once. Input material: peripheral blood. The receptor source for this set is a middle-aged woman with COVID-19, enrolled during active disease.

This chain connects TRBV7-9 to TRBJ1-5; a weak D match, TRBD1 (5 bases). Trimming shortened V by 5 bases and J by 3 bases, and 11 bases separated the two germline ends. The CDR3 has 14 amino acids. Per germline, CDR1 SEHNR and CDR2 FQNEAQ (reference sequence). DNA of the CDR3: TGTGCCAGCAGCGTTCAGGGTCCCAATCAGCCCCAGCATTTT. Residues: CASSVQGPNQPQHF.

This clone was found once. This chain links TRBV4-3 with TRBJ1-5; D not certain. The CDR3 covers 14 residues. Trimming pared 1 base from V and 2 bases from J, leaving 6 bases between. CDR1 is LGHNA, CDR2 YSLEER, per germline. The CDR3 spells CASSQGHRNQPQHF. The CDR3 bases are TGCGCCAGCAGCCAAGGACACCGCAATCAGCCCCAGCATTTT.

The V and J genes are TRBV7-2 and TRBJ2-2; TRBD2 aligns across 9 bases. This CDR3 contains 19 residues. From germline, CDR1 is SGHTA and CDR2 FQGNSA. J gave up 0 bases and V 1 base, and 9 bases lay outside the gene matches. The CDR3 bases are TGTGCCAGCAGCTTAGTACTAGCGGGTTCCTTCGCGAACACCGGGGAGCTGTTTTTT. This codes for CASSLVLAGSFANTGELFF.

The CDR3 DNA is TGTGCCAGCAGTCCCAGAGGGAACACCATATATTTT. Translated: CASSPRGNTIYF. This chain joins TRBV6-5 and TRBJ1-3; no reliable D call. CDR1 MNHEY and CDR2 SVGAGI come from the germline V gene. The CDR3 is 12 residues long. V was pared by 5 bases and J by 7 bases, with 9 bases between.

J is TRBJ2-3 and V is TRBV9, with TRBD1 identical over 8 bases. Unmatched junction bases numbered 1, after V lost 0 bases and J lost 1 base. The germline CDR1 and CDR2 sequences are SGDLS and YYNGEE. This CDR3 contains 15 residues. Written as DNA, the CDR3 is TGTGCCAGCAGCGTAGTGGGACAGGGCACAGATACGCAGTATTTT. Protein sequence: CASSVVGQGTDTQYF.

The V gene is TRBV11-3, the J gene TRBJ1-1; 7 bases fit TRBD1. The ends lost 5 bases at V and 8 bases at J; junction bases unmatched: 8. Looked up from germline, CDR1 is SGHNT and CDR2 is YENEEA. CDR3 length: 13 residues. CDR3 DNA sequence: TGTGCCAGCAGCACCGGACAGGAGCGCGAAGCTTTCTTT. Protein sequence: CASSTGQEREAFF.

This rearrangement joins TRBV5-1 to TRBJ1-5; no reliable D call. Germline lookup yields CDR1 SGHRS and CDR2 YFSETQ. The CDR3 runs 15 residues. V was cut by 2 bases and J by 0 bases, with 9 bases left in between. CDR3 DNA sequence: TGCGCCAGCAGCTTCGCGGGTAATAGCAATCAGCCCCAGCATTTT. This encodes CASSFAGNSNQPQHF.

The chain recombines TRBV3-1 (or the pseudogene TRBV3-2) with TRBJ2-5; 7 bases match TRBD2. Germline V CDR1 and CDR2: LGHDT, YNNKEL (reference sequence). V gave up 3 bases and J gave up 4 bases; unmatched junction bases: 8. This CDR3 contains 15 residues. The CDR3 region is CASSQGGRVRETQYF. DNA for the CDR3: TGTGCCAGCAGCCAGGGGGGGAGGGTGAGAGAGACCCAGTACTTC.

The chain is built from TRBV18 and TRBJ2-3, with a tentative D call TRBD2 (6 bases). Germline lookup yields CDR1 KGHSH and CDR2 LQKENI. Trimming took 1 base from V and 4 from J, leaving 12 bases between them. The CDR3 length is 15 residues. Here the CDR3 reads CASSPQGRNPDTQYF. The DNA of the CDR3 is TGTGCCAGCTCACCACAGGGGAGGAACCCAGATACGCAGTATTTT.

The rearrangement links TRBV7-2 to TRBJ2-2; D gene uncertain. The CDR3 has 13 residues. The V end lost 7 bases, the J end lost 5 bases, and 11 bases lay between the germline ends. Looked up from germline, CDR1 is SGHTA and CDR2 is FQGNSA. CDR3 nucleotides: TGTGCCAGCACCCCTTCCGCGACCGGGGAGCTGTTTTTT. It codes for CASTPSATGELFF. The full variable domain, completed using reference TRBV7-2 and TRBJ2-2, is GAGVSQSPSNKVTEKGKDVELRCDPISGHTALYWYRQSLGQGLEFLIYFQGNSAPDKSGLPSDRFSAERTGGSVSTLTIQRTQQEDSAVYLCASTPSATGELFFGEGSRLTVL.

The rearrangement joins TRBV7-3 to TRBJ2-7; 9 nucleotides align to TRBD1. CDR3 length: 15 residues. The germline V gene has CDR1 SGHTA and CDR2 FQGTGA. V trimming: 7 bases; J trimming: 5 bases; junction bases outside the gene matches: 12. The CDR3 reads CASNDPGQGVHEQYF. CDR3 coding DNA: TGTGCCAGCAATGATCCGGGACAGGGAGTCCACGAGCAGTACTTC.

In this sample, this clone turned up once. The rearrangement links TRBV18 to TRBJ2-7; D call uncertain. Trimming removed 0 bases at V and 0 bases at J, with 12 bases between. Germline assignment: CDR1 KGHSH and CDR2 LQKENI. There are 16 residues in the CDR3. In nucleotides, the CDR3 is TGTGCCAGCTCACCACCGAACCCCACGGGCTCCTACGAGCAGTACTTC. The encoded protein is CASSPPNPTGSYEQYF.

This chain links TRBV7-9 with TRBJ2-3; TRBD2 agrees at 7 bases. This CDR3 has 16 residues. The ends lost 1 base at V and 4 bases at J; junction bases unmatched: 8. The germline V gene encodes CDR1 SEHNR and CDR2 FQNEAQ (reference sequence). In nucleotides, the CDR3 is TGTGCCAGCAGCTTAGATACGGGGGGTAGGTCAGATACGCAGTATTTT. This codes for CASSLDTGGRSDTQYF.

For the CDR3, the DNA is TGTGCCATCAGTGATCGGGAGTCTCGGTCCCAGCATTTT. Translating it yields CAISDRESRSQHF. This chain uses TRBV10-3 with TRBJ1-5; D uncertain. CDR1 and CDR2 (germline): ENHRY, SYGVKD. The V end lost 3 bases, the J end lost 11 bases, and 14 bases lay between the germline ends. CDR3 size: 13 residues.

The rearrangement joins TRBV7-9 to TRBJ2-7; weak D call: TRBD2 (6 bases). The CDR3 has 14 amino acids. Trimming removed 3 bases at V and 2 bases at J, with 11 bases between. Germline V CDR1 and CDR2: SEHNR, FQNEAQ (reference sequence). CDR3 residues: CASSFGGVAYEQYF. The DNA for the CDR3 is TGTGCCAGCAGCTTCGGGGGAGTGGCCTACGAGCAGTACTTC.